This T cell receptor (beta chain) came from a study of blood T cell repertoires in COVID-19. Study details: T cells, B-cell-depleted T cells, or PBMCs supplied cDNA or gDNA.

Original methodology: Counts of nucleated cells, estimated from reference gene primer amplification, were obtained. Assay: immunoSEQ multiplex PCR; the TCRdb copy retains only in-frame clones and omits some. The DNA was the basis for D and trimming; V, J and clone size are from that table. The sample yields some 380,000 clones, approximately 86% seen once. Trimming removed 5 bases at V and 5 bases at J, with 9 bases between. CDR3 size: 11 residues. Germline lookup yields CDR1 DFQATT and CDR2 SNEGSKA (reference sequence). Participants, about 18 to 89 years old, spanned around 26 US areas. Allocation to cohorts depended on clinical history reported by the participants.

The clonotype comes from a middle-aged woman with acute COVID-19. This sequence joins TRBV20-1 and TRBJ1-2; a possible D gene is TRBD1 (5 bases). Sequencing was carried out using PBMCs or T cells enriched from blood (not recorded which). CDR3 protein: CSAGTYYGYTF. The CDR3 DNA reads TGCAGTGCTGGGACTTATTATGGCTACACCTTC.